This TCR beta chain is from a study of T cell responses to AZD1222 COVID-19 vaccine (dated by TCRdb to the early 2020s). A note on the overall study: AZD1222 recipients given second doses at about 4 weeks or at about 12 weeks were pooled, since spike-specific TCR depth and breadth were not found to differ between the two schedules. TCR sequencing covered roughly 230 trial participants: 200 to 220 given two doses of AZD1222 and approximately 26 given two doses of MenACWY control vaccine. Trial participants were enrolled by age into 18-55, 56-69 and 70-plus year subgroups, with roughly 160, 29 and 62 TCR-sequenced participants respectively.

The CDR3 regions of human TCRbeta chains were subjected to immunosequencing. Under the source paper's analysis protocol: Repertoire TCRs were matched against a reference library of SARS-CoV-2-specific TCRs generated with the MIRA antigen-specificity platform. Breadth was defined as the fraction of unique TCRs that were SARS-CoV-2-associated. Depth was defined as the fraction of total T cells that were SARS-CoV-2-associated. Using the MIRA data, every spike-specific TCR was mapped to the spike region that the TCR reacted to and assigned to either a CD4 or a CD8 class. Log10-transformed breadth and depth values were compared by one-way ANOVA with Sidak's multiple comparisons tests. Held by TCRdb, this immuneACCESS table contains in-frame sequences only and omits some clones. Under half of the omission traces to an unresolved V gene where checked; the cause of the rest is unknown. Clone size and the V and J calls come from that table; the DNA yielded D and trimming. The sample contains over 85,000 clones, roughly 89% of them found a single time. The ten most abundant clones make up over 7.5% of the sample.

A note on this clone: Its target antigen remains unknown. Per-base quality was not reported, and no clone a single base away is much larger than it.

The time point label of this sample denotes: baseline before first vaccination. Vaccinee samples came from UK trials COV001 and COV002, including a single-blind randomized controlled phase 2/3 trial of AZD1222 (ChAdOx1 nCoV-19) in healthy adults. For TCRbeta chain sequencing, PBMC samples from trial participants were taken at day 0 and at day 28 after the second dose. The germline V gene gives CDR1 as KGHSH and CDR2 as LQKENI. There are 15 amino acids in the CDR3, from cysteine to phenylalanine inclusive. Only the CDR3 DNA stays, 45 bases, in frame from base 1. Trimming removed 3 bases from V and 6 bases from J, leaving 18 bases between the germline ends. Results the study describes overall, beyond this receptor: In the small 56-69-year group, the increase in depth fell short of significance, most likely because of low power. A significant rise in spike-specific TCR breadth and depth was observed after two AZD1222 doses relative to day 0 and relative to MenACWY recipients. Nearly half of unique spike-specific TCRs reportedly recognized epitopes outside regions mutated in the B.1.351 and B.1.1.7 variants. No day 14 peak-response samples were available, so repertoires were characterized only after the peak T cell response. The whole spike protein was spanned by vaccine-associated CD4 TCRs, and dominant responses were seen in regions 160-218 and 743-854. Conclusions about previously exposed vaccinees are limited, since just 6 or 7 AZD1222 recipients were seropositive for SARS-CoV-2 at baseline. Participants were mostly white British and included more females than males, and it was suggested by the authors that clonal diversity may have been underestimated.

This sequence uses TRBV18 and TRBJ2-7; the D segment may tentatively be TRBD1 or TRBD2, each giving 5 matched bases. The TCR was taken from an adult in good health. The material sequenced was peripheral blood, taken on day 0 of AZD1222 vaccination. Read as DNA, the sequence is TGTGCCAGCTCACCCCCGGGTGGAGAGGGGTTCGAGCAGTACTTC. Its amino acids are CASSPPGGEGFEQYF.